Sequencing of this T cell receptor (beta chain) was carried out in a study of control samples from healthy donors and cancer patients. The method was immunoSEQ multiplex PCR; TCRdb's version includes in-frame clones alone and lacks a portion of them. Of approximately 52,000 clones in the sample, roughly nine tenths are singletons; the top ten hold over 13%. The germline CDR1 and CDR2 sequences are SNHLY and FYNNEI. With 4 bases removed from V and 7 bases from J, the gap between germline ends came to 11 bases. CDR3 length: 14 residues. Specimen: PBMCs. V gene TRBV2 combines with J gene TRBJ1-6, with D possibly TRBD1 on 5 matching bases. The sequence derives from a man between 60 and 70 years old with head and neck cancer. The CDR3 nucleotides read TGTGCCAGCAGTGTACGAAAGGGGAATTCACCCCTCCACTTT. Amino acid sequence: CASSVRKGNSPLHF.